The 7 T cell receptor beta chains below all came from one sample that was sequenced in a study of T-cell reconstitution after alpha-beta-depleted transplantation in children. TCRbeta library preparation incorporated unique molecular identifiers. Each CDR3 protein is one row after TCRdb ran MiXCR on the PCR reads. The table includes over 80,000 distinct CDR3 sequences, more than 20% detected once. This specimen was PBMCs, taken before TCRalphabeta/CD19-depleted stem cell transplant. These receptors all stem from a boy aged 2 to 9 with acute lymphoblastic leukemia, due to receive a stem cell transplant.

Here the CDR3 reads CATNNEPGTEAFF. As DNA, the CDR3 is TGTGCCACCAATAATGAACCTGGAACTGAAGCTTTCTTT. J is TRBJ1-1 and V is TRBV27; D gene ambiguous. This CDR3 spans 13 amino acids. V was pared by 10 bases and J by 5 bases, with 17 bases between. CDR1 MNHEY and CDR2 SMNVEV come from the germline V gene (reference sequence).

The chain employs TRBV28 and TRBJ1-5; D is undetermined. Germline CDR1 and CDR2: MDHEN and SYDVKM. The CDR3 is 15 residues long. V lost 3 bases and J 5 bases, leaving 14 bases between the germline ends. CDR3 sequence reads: CASSLMAAIYQPQHF. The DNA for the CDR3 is TGTGCCAGCAGTTTGATGGCGGCGATCTATCAGCCCCAGCATTTT.

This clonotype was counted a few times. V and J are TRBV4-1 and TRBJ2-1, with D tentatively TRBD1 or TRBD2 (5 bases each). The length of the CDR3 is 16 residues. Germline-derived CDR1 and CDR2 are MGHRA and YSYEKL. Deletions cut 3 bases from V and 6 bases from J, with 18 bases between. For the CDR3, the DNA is TGCGCCAGCAGCCAGCCCCGGGACGGGTATTTCAATGAGCAGTTCTTC. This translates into CASSQPRDGYFNEQFF.

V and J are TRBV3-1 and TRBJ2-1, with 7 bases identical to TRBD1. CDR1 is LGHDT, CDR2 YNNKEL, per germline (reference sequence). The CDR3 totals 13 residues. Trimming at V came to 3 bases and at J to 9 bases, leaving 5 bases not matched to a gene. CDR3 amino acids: CASSQIDRAEQFF. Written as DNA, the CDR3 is TGTGCCAGCAGCCAGATCGACAGGGCTGAGCAGTTCTTC.

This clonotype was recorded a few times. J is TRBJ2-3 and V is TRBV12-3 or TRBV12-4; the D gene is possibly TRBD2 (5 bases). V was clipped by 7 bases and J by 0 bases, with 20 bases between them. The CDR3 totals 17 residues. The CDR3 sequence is CASTPPSGGGSTDTQYF. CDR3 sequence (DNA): TGTGCCAGCACTCCCCCCTCAGGAGGAGGTAGCACAGATACGCAGTATTTT.

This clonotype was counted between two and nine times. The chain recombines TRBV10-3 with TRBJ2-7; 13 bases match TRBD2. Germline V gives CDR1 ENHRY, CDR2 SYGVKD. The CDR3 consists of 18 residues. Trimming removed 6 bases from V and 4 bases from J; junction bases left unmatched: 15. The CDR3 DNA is TGTGCCATCAGCCTGGGCGGCGGACTAGCGGGAGAATTGTACGAGCAGTACTTC. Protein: CAISLGGGLAGELYEQYF.

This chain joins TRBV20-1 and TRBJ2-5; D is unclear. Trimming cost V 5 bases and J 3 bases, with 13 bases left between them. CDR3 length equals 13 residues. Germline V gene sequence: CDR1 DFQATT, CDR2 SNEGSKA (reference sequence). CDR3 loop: CSAPETGEETQYF. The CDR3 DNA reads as TGCAGTGCTCCGGAGACTGGAGAAGAGACCCAGTACTTC.